This T cell receptor (beta chain) was sequenced for a study of T-cell reconstitution after alpha-beta-depleted transplantation in children. This clonotype has a handful of counts. No antigen is known for it. V gave up 0 bases and J gave up 6 bases, with 12 bases separating them. Germline CDR1 reads SGHRS; CDR2 reads YFSETQ. This CDR3 has 14 residues. Notes on the study in general: Surviving recipient cells, namely T cells and thymic progenitors, were the source of high day-60 TCRbeta diversity in some patients. Counts and diversity of T cells one year after transplant came mostly from newly produced T cells. About two months after transplant, alpha-beta T cells reportedly came from several hundred expanded graft clones.

Library preparation (for TCRbeta) was performed with unique molecular identifiers. Using its own MiXCR run on the PCR reads, TCRdb lists one record per CDR3 protein. The profile covers 90,000 to 130,000 distinct CDR3 sequences, with about 6% appearing a single time and roughly 25% taken by the ten largest. The sequenced sample was PBMCs, mostly from graft donor cells, obtained 360 days after TCRalphabeta/CD19-depleted stem cell transplant. This sequence originates from a male patient aged 2-9 years who had a stem cell transplant for acute lymphoblastic leukemia, so the T cells may come from the graft donor. This rearrangement joins TRBV5-1 to TRBJ1-2, with D unresolved. The CDR3 DNA is TGCGCCAGCAGCTTGGCGGCAGAAAGTAATGGCTACACCTTC. It is translated as CASSLAAESNGYTF. Full variable domain (outside the CDR3, taken from reference TRBV5-1 and TRBJ1-2): KAGVTQTPRYLIKTRGQQVTLSCSPISGHRSVSWYQQTPGQGLQFLFEYFSETQRNKGNFPGRFSGRQFSNSRSEMNVSTLELGDSALYLCASSLAAESNGYTFGSGTRLTVV.